This paragraph reports one T cell receptor (delta chain). This sequence may be a read error, since a much larger clone differs from it by one base. With CATT, TCRdb re-called clones from the reads. The sample has some 5,000 delta-chain clones, over 3% seen once. The sample is drawn from a study of gamma-delta chains in newborns, infants, children. Overall study context: Polyclonal expansion of innate γδ T cells after birth follows microbial exposure.

The V gene's germline CDR1 is GEAIGNYY and CDR2 EKD. The CDR3 spans 16 residues. V gave up 3 bases and J gave up 4 bases; unmatched junction bases: 5. This TCR was recovered from a child who was a newborn, infant or young child, either healthy, febrile or measles-vaccinated (not recorded which). Material: blood. The chain has TRDV2 and TRDJ2; 12 bases align to TRDD3. CDR3 DNA sequence: TGTGCCTGTGACTTACTGGGGGATACTTCGACAGCACAACTCTTCTTT. It specifies CACDLLGDTSTAQLFF.